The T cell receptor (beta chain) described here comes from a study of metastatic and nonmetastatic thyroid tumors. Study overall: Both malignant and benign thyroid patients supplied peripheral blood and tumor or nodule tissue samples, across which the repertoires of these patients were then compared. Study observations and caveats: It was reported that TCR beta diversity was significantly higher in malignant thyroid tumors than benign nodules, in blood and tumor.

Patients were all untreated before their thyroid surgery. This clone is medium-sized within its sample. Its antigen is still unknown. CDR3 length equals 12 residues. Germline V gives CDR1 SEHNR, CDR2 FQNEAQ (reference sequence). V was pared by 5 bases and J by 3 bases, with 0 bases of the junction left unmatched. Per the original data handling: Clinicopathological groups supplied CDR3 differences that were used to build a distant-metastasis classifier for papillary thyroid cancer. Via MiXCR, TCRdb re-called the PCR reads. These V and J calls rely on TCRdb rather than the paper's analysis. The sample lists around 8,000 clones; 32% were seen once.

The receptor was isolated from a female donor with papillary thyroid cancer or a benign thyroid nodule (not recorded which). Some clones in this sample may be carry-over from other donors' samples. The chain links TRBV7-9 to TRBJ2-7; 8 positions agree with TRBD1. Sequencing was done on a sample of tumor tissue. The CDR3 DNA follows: TGTGCCAGCAGCACAGGGGGCTACGAGCAGTACTTC. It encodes CASSTGGYEQYF.